This T cell receptor (beta chain) is drawn from a study of cytomegalovirus exposure and HLA in healthy donors. Study findings and constraints: In all likelihood, a cluster of highly shared sequence variants was a sequencing artifact. Solely CMV serostatus was available to characterize immune exposure. In an earlier analysis, in fewer than 700 donors, most V segments appeared productive either ~90% or ~30% of the time.

The sample holds a few counts of this clone. What it binds is not known. Amplification used 60 Vbeta primers and 13 Jbeta primers. The data were produced by immunoSEQ multiplex PCR, yet TCRdb's version contains in-frame clones alone and is incomplete. The sample carries approximately 190,000 clones, roughly 13% recorded once. The sample comprised PBMCs. The receptor's source is a man between 50 and 59 years old in good health and CMV-seropositive.

Here the CDR3 DNA reads TGCGCCAGCAGCCAAGAACAGGGAACTACGAACACCGGGGAGCTGTTTTTT. It translates to CASSQEQGTTNTGELFF. This chain uses TRBV4-3 with TRBJ2-2; the D gene is possibly TRBD1 (6 bases). Between the trimmed V and J ends, which lost 0 bases and 0 bases, there was a span of 11 bases. Germline V gene lookup returns CDR1 LGHNA and CDR2 YSLEER. The CDR3 contains 17 residues.